The 7 T cell receptor beta chains presented below share a single source sample, sequenced in a study of cytomegalovirus exposure and HLA in healthy donors. Primers included in the PCR were 60 Vbeta and 13 Jbeta primers. The data were produced by immunoSEQ multiplex PCR, yet TCRdb's version contains in-frame clones alone and is incomplete. The data hold about 150,000 clones, with 75% observed a single time. The sample was PBMCs. Receptor source: a man aged 18-30 years in good health and CMV-seropositive.

The V gene is TRBV10-3, the J gene TRBJ2-7, with 7 nucleotides matching TRBD2. CDR1 is ENHRY and CDR2 is SYGVKD in the germline V gene. The CDR3 spans 15 residues. J lost 7 bases, V lost 4 bases, and 13 bases had no gene match. Here the CDR3 reads CAISGKAGLGGEQYF. The CDR3, as DNA: TGTGCCATCAGTGGAAAAGCGGGGCTGGGAGGTGAGCAGTACTTC.

The rearrangement joins TRBV6-5 to TRBJ2-6, with a possible D match to TRBD2 (5 bases). V lost 1 base and J 4 bases, leaving 8 bases between the germline ends. The V gene's germline CDR1 is MNHEY and CDR2 SVGAGI. The CDR3 has 15 residues. Here the CDR3 reads CASSYFGSGANVLTF. The CDR3 bases are TGTGCCAGCAGTTACTTTGGGAGCGGGGCCAACGTCCTGACTTTC.

The V call is TRBV4-1, the J call TRBJ2-1, with TRBD2 matching 7 bases. This CDR3 region has 16 residues. Trimming took 1 base from V and 7 from J; bases not matched to a gene: 10. Germline CDR1 is MGHRA and CDR2 is YSYEKL. This CDR3 is CASSQGLGEGLNEQFF. The CDR3 DNA reads TGCGCCAGCAGCCAAGGTTTGGGGGAGGGCCTAAATGAGCAGTTCTTC.

The CDR3 region has the DNA TGTGCCATCAGTCCCGGGACTAAGGTGAACGAGCAGTACTTC. This sequence encodes CAISPGTKVNEQYF. The chain couples TRBV10-3 to TRBJ2-5; 7 nucleotides agree with TRBD2. Matching the DNA end better, TRBJ2-7 makes the J call doubtful. CDR1 is ENHRY and CDR2 is SYGVKD in the germline V gene. The CDR3 consists of 14 residues.

Concerning this clone itself: Other DNA sequences in the same sample also yield this CDR3. This sequence joins TRBV18 and TRBJ2-7, with a tentative D call TRBD1 (5 bases). V dropped 3 bases and J dropped 4 bases, with 13 bases sitting between them. The CDR3 length is 14 residues. Looked up from germline, CDR1 is KGHSH and CDR2 is LQKENI. This CDR3 is CASSPRQGVYEQYF. The CDR3 DNA sequence: TGTGCCAGCTCACCTCGGCAGGGTGTGTACGAGCAGTACTTC.

This chain connects TRBV11-2 to TRBJ1-1; no definite D call. This CDR3 is 13 amino acids long. Germline V CDR1 and CDR2: SGHAT, FQNNGV. Deletions cut 6 bases from V and 3 bases from J, with 11 bases between. CDR3 nucleotide sequence: TGTGCCAGCAGGTCCCTCGGGTACACTGAAGCTTTCTTT. Translation gives CASRSLGYTEAFF.

This clone was detected once. A read error is likely, as this CDR3 ends without the conserved phenylalanine or tryptophan. No DNA is shown, since the ends of the CDR3 on it are uncertain; the CDR3 is the one TCRdb lists. The J gene is TRBJ2-7, the V gene TRBV3-1 (or the pseudogene TRBV3-2); no DNA check was done on the table's D call, TRBD2. Both ends counted, the CDR3 spans 9 residues. Germline lookup yields CDR1 LGHDT and CDR2 YNNKEL (reference sequence). The CDR3 is CASSNSTGI.